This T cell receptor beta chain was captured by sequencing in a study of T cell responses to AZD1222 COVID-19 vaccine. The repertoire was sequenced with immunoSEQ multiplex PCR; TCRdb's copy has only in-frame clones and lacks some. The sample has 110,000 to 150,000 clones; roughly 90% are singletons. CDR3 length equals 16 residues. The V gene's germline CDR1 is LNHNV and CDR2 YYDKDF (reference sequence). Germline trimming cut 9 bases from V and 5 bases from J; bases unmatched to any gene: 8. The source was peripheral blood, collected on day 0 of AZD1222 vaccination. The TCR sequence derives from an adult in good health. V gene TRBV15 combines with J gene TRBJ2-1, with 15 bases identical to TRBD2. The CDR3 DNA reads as TGTGCCACGAGGACTAGCGGGAGGGGTCGGGACAATGAGCAGTTCTTC. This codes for CATRTSGRGRDNEQFF.